The 30 T cell receptor beta chains presented below share a single source sample, sequenced in a study of T cell responses to AZD1222 COVID-19 vaccine. Assay used: immunoSEQ multiplex PCR; TCRdb lists only in-frame clones, some missing. Among under 200,000 clones listed, around 88% were seen once. The sample was peripheral blood, taken 28 days after the second AZD1222 dose. The receptors stem from an adult who received the AZD1222 COVID-19 vaccine.

DNA for the CDR3: TGTGCCAGTGCTGGATGGGACAGGGGCTATGGCTACACCTTC. Protein: CASAGWDRGYGYTF. The rearrangement uses TRBV19 and TRBJ1-2; TRBD1 aligns across 10 bases. Germline assignment: CDR1 LNHDA and CDR2 SQIVND (reference sequence). This CDR3 has 14 residues. The V gene end was trimmed by 8 bases and the J gene end by 4 bases; junction bases not matched to a gene: 7.

The chain employs TRBV7-2 and TRBJ1-3; 7 bases line up with TRBD1. Germline CDR1 is SGHTA and CDR2 is FQGNSA. The CDR3 is made up of 15 amino acids. The trim removed 5 bases at V and 3 bases at J, leaving 7 bases unmatched. CDR3 sequence reads: CASSIDRASGNTIYF. Here the CDR3 DNA reads TGTGCCAGCAGCATAGACAGGGCCAGTGGAAACACCATATATTTT. Together with reference TRBV7-2 and TRBJ1-3, the CDR3 gives the full variable domain: GAGVSQSPSNKVTEKGKDVELRCDPISGHTALYWYRQSLGQGLEFLIYFQGNSAPDKSGLPSDRFSAERTGGSVSTLTIQRTQQEDSAVYLCASSIDRASGNTIYFGEGSWLTVV.

The chain combines TRBV6-1 with TRBJ1-4; TRBD1 agrees at 7 bases. Germline CDR1 reads MNHNS; CDR2 reads SASEGT. V trimming: 1 base; J trimming: 7 bases; junction bases outside the gene matches: 3. There are 14 residues in the CDR3. The CDR3 DNA follows: TGTGCCAGCAGTGAAGGAGCAGGGGGTGAAAAACTGTTTTTT. Translating gives CASSEGAGGEKLFF.

This clone has just one count. This sequence joins TRBV2 and TRBJ1-4; tentatively, D is TRBD1 (5 bases). V lost 6 bases and J lost 8, with 19 bases in between. Germline V lookup: CDR1 SNHLY, CDR2 FYNNEI. The CDR3 is made up of 15 amino acids. This chain's CDR3 is CASRIQGGAGEKLFF. The CDR3 DNA follows: TGTGCCAGCAGAATTCAGGGAGGGGCAGGGGAAAAACTGTTTTTT.

This chain connects TRBV5-1 to TRBJ1-6; unclear D gene. CDR1 SGHRS and CDR2 YFSETQ come from the germline V gene. V lost 0 bases and J lost 4, with 8 bases in between. This CDR3 is built from 15 residues. CDR3 in amino acids: CASSLERQYNSPLHF. CDR3 nucleotides: TGCGCCAGCAGCTTGGAACGCCAGTATAATTCACCCCTCCACTTT.

This chain uses TRBV6-5 with TRBJ1-6, with D possibly matching TRBD1 (5 bases). The germline V gene has CDR1 MNHEY and CDR2 SVGAGI. Trimming stripped 1 base from V and 6 bases from J, with 10 bases between. The CDR3 loop spans 15 amino acids. This CDR3 reads CASSYFGQGNSPLHF. The CDR3 region has the DNA TGTGCCAGCAGTTACTTCGGCCAGGGTAATTCACCCCTCCACTTT.

The rearrangement links TRBV5-4 to TRBJ2-5; D ambiguous. The CDR3 sequence is 15 residues long. CDR1 is SGHNT and CDR2 is YYREEE in the germline V gene (reference sequence). V lost 0 bases to trimming and J lost 1 base, with 10 bases between them. Written as DNA, the CDR3 is TGTGCCAGCAGCTTGGAACCCCGGCCCCAAGAGACCCAGTACTTC. This sequence encodes CASSLEPRPQETQYF.

This chain joins TRBV5-1 and TRBJ2-3, with 7 bases matching TRBD1. Germline V CDR1 and CDR2: SGHRS, YFSETQ. The CDR3 consists of 15 residues. V lost 0 bases and J lost 2; bases outside the gene matches: 3. The CDR3 DNA sequence: TGCGCCAGCAGCTTGGGGGGACAGCACACAGATACGCAGTATTTT. Translating gives CASSLGGQHTDTQYF.

The J gene is TRBJ2-2, the V gene TRBV5-6; no definite D call. The CDR3 spans 16 residues. V was clipped by 0 bases and J by 8 bases, with 17 bases between them. Germline V gene lookup returns CDR1 SGHDT and CDR2 YYEEEE. The CDR3 loop reads CASSLAAGRSGGELFF. In DNA, the CDR3 is TGTGCCAGCAGCTTGGCGGCTGGGCGTTCAGGTGGGGAGCTGTTTTTT. Filled out from reference TRBV5-6 and TRBJ2-2, the complete variable domain reads DAGVTQSPTHLIKTRGQQVTLRCSPKSGHDTVSWYQQALGQGPQFIFQYYEEEERQRGNFPDRFSGHQFPNYSSELNVNALLLGDSALYLCASSLAAGRSGGELFFGEGSRLTVL.

V usage is TRBV3-1 (or the pseudogene TRBV3-2) and J usage is TRBJ2-4; no definite D call. CDR1 and CDR2 from the germline V gene are LGHDT and YNNKEL (reference sequence). There are 17 residues in the CDR3. Trimming left V 1 base short and J 0 bases short, with 13 bases between. The CDR3 here is CASSQGMIELAKNIQYF. The CDR3 nucleotides are TGTGCCAGCAGCCAAGGGATGATTGAGTTAGCCAAAAACATTCAGTACTTC.

The rearrangement uses TRBV5-1 and TRBJ2-5, with 12 bases matching TRBD2. The CDR3 is made up of 16 amino acids. The trim removed 4 bases at V and 7 bases at J, leaving 11 bases unmatched. Germline V gives CDR1 SGHRS, CDR2 YFSETQ. The CDR3 sequence: CASSQASSGGAVTQYF. CDR3 in DNA: TGCGCCAGCAGCCAAGCCTCTAGCGGGGGGGCTGTGACCCAGTACTTC. Using reference TRBV5-1 and TRBJ2-5 for the parts outside the CDR3, the full variable domain is KAGVTQTPRYLIKTRGQQVTLSCSPISGHRSVSWYQQTPGQGLQFLFEYFSETQRNKGNFPGRFSGRQFSNSRSEMNVSTLELGDSALYLCASSQASSGGAVTQYFGPGTRLLVL.

This chain joins TRBV6-6 and TRBJ1-3, with 8 bases lining up with TRBD1. The CDR3 is 19 residues long. Germline V gene data show CDR1 as MNHNY and CDR2 as SVGAGI (reference sequence). V trimming: 5 bases; J trimming: 0 bases; junction bases outside the gene matches: 15. CDR3 protein: CASSPSGTGISLSGNTIYF. CDR3 nucleotides: TGTGCCAGCAGTCCATCCGGGACAGGAATCTCCCTCTCTGGAAACACCATATATTTT.

This clone appeared a single time. V and J are TRBV2 and TRBJ1-6; D gene ambiguous. The CDR3 runs to 13 residues. CDR1 is SNHLY, CDR2 FYNNEI, per germline. V lost 1 base and J lost 8, with 6 bases in between. CDR3 sequence: CASSEEADSPLHF. The DNA for the CDR3 is TGTGCCAGCAGTGAAGAGGCGGATTCACCCCTCCACTTT.

This chain joins TRBV18 and TRBJ1-2, with a tentative D call TRBD1 (6 bases). Germline V gene lookup returns CDR1 KGHSH and CDR2 LQKENI. The V and J ends lost 3 bases and 4 bases respectively, with 15 bases between them. The CDR3 totals 15 residues. In nucleotides, the CDR3 is TGTGCCAGCTCACCCCCGGACAGAGTCTCCTATGGCTACACCTTC. As protein: CASSPPDRVSYGYTF.

The chain links TRBV13 to TRBJ1-1, with D perhaps matching TRBD1 (5 bases). Germline lookup yields CDR1 PRHDT and CDR2 FYEKMQ (reference sequence). V dropped 5 bases and J dropped 4 bases, with 11 bases sitting between them. The CDR3 has 13 amino acids. In nucleotides, the CDR3 is TGTGCCAGCAGCGCCTACAGGTCCACTGAAGCTTTCTTT. As protein: CASSAYRSTEAFF.

V and J are TRBV6-2 or TRBV6-3 and TRBJ1-5, with D possibly being TRBD1 (6 bases). The V gene's germline CDR1 is MNHEY and CDR2 SVGEGT. The V gene lost 2 bases and the J gene lost 0 bases, with 14 bases spanning the gap. This CDR3 contains 17 residues. The CDR3 sequence: CASSYLIKQGSNQPQHF. The CDR3, as DNA: TGTGCCAGCAGTTACCTTATAAAACAGGGTAGCAATCAGCCCCAGCATTTT.

The genes are TRBV7-6 and TRBJ2-3, with D possibly being TRBD1 (5 bases). Germline V lookup: CDR1 SGHVS, CDR2 FNYEAQ. Trimming left V 3 bases short and J 1 base short, with 14 bases between. There are 16 residues in the CDR3. The CDR3 sequence is CASSFRFGRGTDTQYF. The CDR3 nucleotides are TGTGCCAGCAGCTTTAGATTCGGCAGGGGCACAGATACGCAGTATTTT. The full variable domain, in which reference TRBV7-6 and TRBJ2-3 provide the parts outside the CDR3, is GAGVSQSPRYKVTKRGQDVALRCDPISGHVSLYWYRQALGQGPEFLTYFNYEAQQDKSGLPNDRFSAERPEGSISTLTIQRTEQRDSAMYRCASSFRFGRGTDTQYFGPGTRLTVL.

The chain combines TRBV10-3 with TRBJ1-1, with D possibly matching TRBD1 (6 bases). V lost 3 bases, J lost 7 bases, and 9 bases lay in between. The germline V gene has CDR1 ENHRY and CDR2 SYGVKD. The CDR3 consists of 12 residues. The CDR3 region is CAISEHRDEAFF. DNA for the CDR3: TGTGCCATCAGTGAACACAGGGATGAAGCTTTCTTT.

The V call is TRBV7-2, the J call TRBJ2-7, with D unclear. This CDR3 spans 13 amino acids. With 1 base removed from V and 3 bases from J, the gap between germline ends came to 7 bases. Germline CDR1 is SGHTA and CDR2 is FQGNSA. The CDR3: CASSLGPSYEQYF. CDR3 DNA: TGTGCCAGCAGCTTAGGTCCTAGCTACGAGCAGTACTTC.

The chain combines TRBV7-9 with TRBJ2-5; D remains unclear. This CDR3 is 15 amino acids long. The germline V gene encodes CDR1 SEHNR and CDR2 FQNEAQ (reference sequence). V lost 5 bases and J lost 3, with 16 bases in between. In nucleotides, the CDR3 is TGTGCCAGCAGCCCAGAGGTGATTTCCAAAGAGACCCAGTACTTC. Its protein product is CASSPEVISKETQYF. The full variable domain, with the rest looked up from reference TRBV7-9 and TRBJ2-5, is DTGVSQNPRHKITKRGQNVTFRCDPISEHNRLYWYRQTLGQGPEFLTYFQNEAQLEKSRLLSDRFSAERPKGSFSTLEIQRTEQGDSAMYLCASSPEVISKETQYFGPGTRLLVL.

The genes are TRBV25-1 and TRBJ2-1; D may be TRBD2 (5 bases). The CDR3 has 15 amino acids. The V end was cut by 3 bases, the J end by 5 bases, with 14 bases between. Germline-derived CDR1 and CDR2 are MGHDK and SYGVNS. CDR3 nucleotides: TGTGCCAGCAGTGACCCCGGGCCGGGGAACAATGAGCAGTTCTTC. This gives the protein CASSDPGPGNNEQFF.

V is TRBV7-8 and J is TRBJ2-1, with 8 bases fitting TRBD2. CDR3 length: 17 residues. The germline V gene encodes CDR1 SGHVS and CDR2 FQNEAQ. After removal of 5 bases from V and 2 bases from J, the junction contained 11 bases not matched to a gene. DNA for the CDR3: TGTGCCAGCAGCCCCGCTCGCGGCGGGGGGACCTACAATGAGCAGTTCTTC. Protein product: CASSPARGGGTYNEQFF.

This clone was seen only once. This chain links TRBV7-2 with TRBJ2-1; tentatively, D is TRBD2 (6 bases). Trimming pared 3 bases from V and 0 bases from J, leaving 6 bases between. This CDR3 spans 14 amino acids. Germline V gene lookup returns CDR1 SGHTA and CDR2 FQGNSA. CDR3 loop: CASSFGGSYNEQFF. The CDR3 DNA follows: TGTGCCAGCAGCTTCGGGGGCTCCTACAATGAGCAGTTCTTC.

The chain recombines TRBV15 with TRBJ1-2; 8 nucleotides agree with TRBD1. Germline V gene lookup returns CDR1 LNHNV and CDR2 YYDKDF (reference sequence). The CDR3 is 14 residues long. The ends lost 2 bases at V and 4 bases at J; junction bases unmatched: 3. The CDR3 region has the DNA TGTGCCACCAGCAGACGACAGGGGTTCTATGGCTACACCTTC. Translation: CATSRRQGFYGYTF.

This clone was seen just once. The V call is TRBV6-4, the J call TRBJ2-2; D gene unclear. V dropped 2 bases and J dropped 3 bases, with 4 bases sitting between them. The CDR3 covers 13 residues. Germline V CDR1 and CDR2: MRHNA, SNTAGT. This CDR3 is CASSDTDTGELFF. CDR3 DNA: TGTGCCAGCAGTGACACGGACACCGGGGAGCTGTTTTTT.

Only one count was recorded for this clone. The chain carries TRBV7-6 and TRBJ1-3; the D gene is possibly TRBD1 (6 bases). The CDR3 length is 16 residues. The V gene's germline CDR1 is SGHVS and CDR2 FNYEAQ. V was clipped by 3 bases and J by 0 bases, with 12 bases between them. The CDR3 sequence is CASSFFGRGSGNTIYF. Written as DNA, the CDR3 is TGTGCCAGCAGCTTTTTCGGCAGGGGCTCTGGAAACACCATATATTTT.

The rearrangement links TRBV6-5 to TRBJ1-2; no clear D. Germline CDR1 and CDR2: MNHEY and SVGAGI. The CDR3 has 14 amino acids. With 0 bases removed from V and 5 bases from J, the gap between germline ends came to 10 bases. The CDR3 region has the DNA TGTGCCAGCAGTTACTCGTCCGGGTCATATGGCTACACCTTC. Protein: CASSYSSGSYGYTF.

This clone was seen a single time. J is TRBJ2-5 and V is TRBV2, with 10 bases aligning to TRBD1. With 1 base clipped from V and 4 bases from J, the junction kept 9 bases outside the gene matches. The germline gives CDR1 SNHLY, CDR2 FYNNEI. The CDR3 extends over 17 amino acids. The CDR3 DNA reads as TGTGCCAGCAGTGAAGGGGGGACAGGGGCGAGCCTAGAGACCCAGTACTTC. Amino acid sequence: CASSEGGTGASLETQYF.

This chain links TRBV11-2 with TRBJ1-1; D not resolved. Germline V CDR1 and CDR2: SGHAT, FQNNGV. The CDR3 totals 16 residues. V lost 5 bases to trimming and J lost 4 bases, with 20 bases between them. The CDR3 DNA follows: TGTGCCAGCAGCCGCGGTGTCGCGGCTCTAACCACTGAAGCTTTCTTT. Protein sequence: CASSRGVAALTTEAFF.

The CDR3 reads CASSYTIATEAFF. Written as DNA, the CDR3 is TGTGCCAGCAGTTACACGATCGCGACCGAAGCTTTCTTT. The J gene is TRBJ1-1, the V gene TRBV6-5; D not certain. Germline loops: CDR1 MNHEY, CDR2 SVGAGI. Between the trimmed V and J ends, which lost 2 bases and 8 bases, there was a span of 12 bases. This CDR3 has 13 amino acids.